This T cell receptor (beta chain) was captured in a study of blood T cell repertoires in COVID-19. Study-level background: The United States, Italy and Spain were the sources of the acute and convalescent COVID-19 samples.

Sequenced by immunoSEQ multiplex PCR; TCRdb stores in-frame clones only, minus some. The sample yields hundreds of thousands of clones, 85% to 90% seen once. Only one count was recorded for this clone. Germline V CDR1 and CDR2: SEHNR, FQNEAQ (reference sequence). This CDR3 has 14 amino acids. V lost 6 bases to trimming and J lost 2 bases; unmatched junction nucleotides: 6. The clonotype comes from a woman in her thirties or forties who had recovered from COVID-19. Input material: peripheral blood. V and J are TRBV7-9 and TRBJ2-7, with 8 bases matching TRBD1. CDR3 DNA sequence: TGTGCCAGCAGTCGGACAGGGTCCACCTACGAGCAGTACTTC. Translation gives CASSRTGSTYEQYF.